This T cell receptor beta chain was recovered during a study of technical replicates of blood from a handful of donors. Generated by immunoSEQ multiplex PCR, the TCRdb table keeps only in-frame clones and is missing some. The table lists about 80,000 clones, 75% to 90% of them singletons. V was shortened by 1 base and J by 0 bases, with 12 bases between the two germline ends. The germline V gene encodes CDR1 KGHSH and CDR2 LQKENI. The CDR3 length is 16 residues. This chain uses TRBV18 with TRBJ2-5, with D possibly matching TRBD1 (5 bases). Sample: T cells isolated from PBMCs. The clonotype was recovered from a human donor in good health. The CDR3 DNA reads TGTGCCAGCTCACCACGCTTACAGGAAAACCAAGAGACCCAGTACTTC. It is translated as CASSPRLQENQETQYF.